The following is a T cell receptor beta chain sequence with its context. The data are from a study of blood T cell repertoires in COVID-19. About the study: From T cells, B-cell-depleted T cells, or PBMCs came the material, which was cDNA or gDNA.

V trimming: 4 bases; J trimming: 3 bases; junction bases outside the gene matches: 10. In germline, CDR1 is LGHNA, CDR2 YNFKEQ. The CDR3 spans 18 residues. Profiled with immunoSEQ multiplex PCR; TCRdb holds only in-frame clones, not every one. The sample yields about 300,000 clones, 85% to 90% seen once. The chain combines TRBV4-2 with TRBJ1-4; 11 bases align to TRBD1. The TCR comes from a woman in her fifties or sixties with COVID-19, enrolled during active disease. Sequencing was carried out using peripheral blood. CDR3 sequence (DNA): TGTGCCAGCAGCCGTGACTCGGACAGGGGGCGTGCTAATGAAAAACTGTTTTTT. It encodes CASSRDSDRGRANEKLFF.